This is a list of T cell receptor beta chains from one sample in a study of blood T cell repertoires in COVID-19. Using immunoSEQ multiplex PCR, the repertoire was profiled, and TCRdb retains in-frame clones only, with some absent. The sample includes about 50,000 clones, more than 70% of them seen just once. The sequenced sample consisted of peripheral blood. The receptors stem from a woman older than 75 with acute or convalescent COVID-19. Both conserved end residues are part of each CDR3. A D gene is named only where the DNA matches it firmly. Size is omitted from some rows. Given values are once, few, many or a class for expanded clones.

v_gene: TRBV5-1
abundance: -
j_gene: TRBJ2-7
d_gene: -
CDR3nt: TGCGCCAGCAGCCCCCAGGGTTACTTCGCCTACGAGCAGTACTTC
CDR3aa: CASSPQGYFAYEQYF

v_gene: TRBV6-5
abundance: once
j_gene: TRBJ2-2
d_gene: -
CDR3nt: TGTGCCGGAAAGGGAGGCACCGGGGAGCTGTTTTTT
CDR3aa: CAGKGGTGELFF

v_gene: TRBV5-1
abundance: once
j_gene: TRBJ2-3
d_gene: TRBD2
CDR3nt: TGCGCCAGCAGCTCCGAAGCGGGGGCTAGCACAGATACGCAGTATTTT
CDR3aa: CASSSEAGASTDTQYF

v_gene: TRBV2
abundance: -
j_gene: TRBJ1-5
d_gene: -
CDR3nt: TGTGCCAGCAGTGAATCCAGGCAGGGCAATCAGCCCCAGCATTTT
CDR3aa: CASSESRQGNQPQHF

v_gene: TRBV6-9
abundance: -
j_gene: TRBJ1-4
d_gene: TRBD1
CDR3nt: TGTGCCAGCATCGGGACAGGGGTATCTAATGAAAAACTGTTTTTT
CDR3aa: CASIGTGVSNEKLFF

v_gene: TRBV19
abundance: -
j_gene: TRBJ2-7
d_gene: -
CDR3nt: TGTGCCAGTAGTGAACCTAGTAGCTCCTACGAGCAGTACTTC
CDR3aa: CASSEPSSSYEQYF

v_gene: TRBV5-1
abundance: once
j_gene: TRBJ1-2
d_gene: -
CDR3nt: TGCGCCAGCACCCCAGGGCCCGGCAGGCTCGGTGGCTACACCTTC
CDR3aa: CASTPGPGRLGGYTF

v_gene: TRBV5-1
abundance: -
j_gene: TRBJ1-2
d_gene: -
CDR3nt: TGCGCCAGCAGCTTGGAAGGGGGAAACTATGGCTACACCTTC
CDR3aa: CASSLEGGNYGYTF

v_gene: TRBV3-1/TRBV3-2
abundance: -
j_gene: TRBJ1-2
d_gene: -
CDR3nt: TGTGCCAGCAGCCAAGTTCGGGGGACCAATGGCTACACCTTC
CDR3aa: CASSQVRGTNGYTF

v_gene: TRBV10-3
abundance: -
j_gene: TRBJ1-6
d_gene: -
CDR3nt: TGTGCCATCAGTTCTGACAGCTATAATTCACCCCTCCACTTT
CDR3aa: CAISSDSYNSPLHF

v_gene: TRBV7-2
abundance: -
j_gene: TRBJ2-1
d_gene: TRBD2
CDR3nt: TGTGCCAGCAGCTCTAGCGGGGGGGCCGGTGAGCAGTTCTTC
CDR3aa: CASSSSGGAGEQFF

v_gene: TRBV5-1
abundance: -
j_gene: TRBJ2-5
d_gene: -
CDR3nt: TGCGCCAGCAGCTTGTCTCCCTTTGAGACCCAGTACTTC
CDR3aa: CASSLSPFETQYF

v_gene: TRBV5-1
abundance: -
j_gene: TRBJ2-1
d_gene: -
CDR3nt: TGCGCCAGCAGCTGGACACCACAGATTACCTACAATGAGCAGTTCTTC
CDR3aa: CASSWTPQITYNEQFF

v_gene: TRBV19
abundance: -
j_gene: TRBJ2-2
d_gene: -
CDR3nt: TGTGCCAGTAGTATCCAGGTAGCCGGGGAGCTGTTTTTT
CDR3aa: CASSIQVAGELFF

v_gene: TRBV5-1
abundance: -
j_gene: TRBJ2-1
d_gene: TRBD1
CDR3nt: TGCGCCAGCGAGCTATCAGGGGGCTACAATGAGCAGTTCTTC
CDR3aa: CASELSGGYNEQFF

v_gene: TRBV6-1
abundance: -
j_gene: TRBJ1-5
d_gene: -
CDR3nt: TGTGCCAGCAGTGACTTGGGGGGGGCCTTTAGCAATCAGCCCCAGCATTTT
CDR3aa: CASSDLGGAFSNQPQHF

v_gene: TRBV3-1/TRBV3-2
abundance: -
j_gene: TRBJ2-5
d_gene: -
CDR3nt: TGTGCCAGCAGCCAAATTTTTGGGGGGGCGTCTGCCCAGTACTTC
CDR3aa: CASSQIFGGASAQYF

v_gene: TRBV27
abundance: -
j_gene: TRBJ1-5
d_gene: TRBD1
CDR3nt: TGTGCCAGCAGTTTAGGACAGGGAGGCCAGCCCCAGCATTTT
CDR3aa: CASSLGQGGQPQHF

v_gene: TRBV7-8
abundance: -
j_gene: TRBJ1-2
d_gene: -
CDR3nt: TGTGCCAGCAGCTTAGCGGGGGGGGCTTGGATCTATGGCTACACCTTC
CDR3aa: CASSLAGGAWIYGYTF

v_gene: TRBV18
abundance: -
j_gene: TRBJ1-1
d_gene: -
CDR3nt: TGTGCCAGCTCCTCAGAGGCGAACACTGAAGCTTTCTTT
CDR3aa: CASSSEANTEAFF

v_gene: TRBV6-2/TRBV6-3
abundance: -
j_gene: TRBJ2-1
d_gene: TRBD2
CDR3nt: TGTGCCAGCAGTTACGACCTAGCGGGGGGGCTGTCCTACAATGAGCAGTTCTTC
CDR3aa: CASSYDLAGGLSYNEQFF

v_gene: TRBV5-5
abundance: -
j_gene: TRBJ1-3
d_gene: -
CDR3nt: TGTGCCAGCAGCTTAAGAGGGGGTTGGGGTTCAAACACCATATATTTT
CDR3aa: CASSLRGGWGSNTIYF

v_gene: TRBV7-9
abundance: -
j_gene: TRBJ2-7
d_gene: -
CDR3nt: TGTGCCAGCAGCCTCGCGACTTACTACGAGCAGTACTTC
CDR3aa: CASSLATYYEQYF

v_gene: TRBV5-1
abundance: -
j_gene: TRBJ1-2
d_gene: -
CDR3nt: TGCGCCAGCAGCGTAGGGGGGGACGAATCTAACTATGGCTACACCTTC
CDR3aa: CASSVGGDESNYGYTF

v_gene: TRBV5-6
abundance: -
j_gene: TRBJ1-4
d_gene: -
CDR3nt: TGTGCCAGCAGCTTGGCTCTAACTAATGAAAAACTGTTTTTT
CDR3aa: CASSLALTNEKLFF

v_gene: TRBV18
abundance: -
j_gene: TRBJ2-5
d_gene: TRBD1
CDR3nt: TGTGCCAGCTCTCGAGGACAGGGGGAGACCCAGTACTTC
CDR3aa: CASSRGQGETQYF

v_gene: TRBV5-8
abundance: -
j_gene: TRBJ1-2
d_gene: -
CDR3nt: TGTGCCAGCAGCTTGGGCGTCGGGTACTATGGCTACACCTTC
CDR3aa: CASSLGVGYYGYTF

v_gene: TRBV7-9
abundance: few
j_gene: TRBJ1-5
d_gene: -
CDR3nt: TGTGCCAGCAGCGACGGACGGGGCGGGGGGCCCCAGCATTTT
CDR3aa: CASSDGRGGGPQHF

v_gene: TRBV6-5
abundance: -
j_gene: TRBJ2-1
d_gene: TRBD2
CDR3nt: TGTGCCAGCCCGGCGGGGGGGGAGCAGTTCTTC
CDR3aa: CASPAGGEQFF

v_gene: TRBV6-2/TRBV6-3
abundance: few
j_gene: TRBJ1-1
d_gene: -
CDR3nt: TGTGCCAGCAGTTACCCGCCCCAGGAAGCTTTCTTT
CDR3aa: CASSYPPQEAFF

v_gene: TRBV28
abundance: -
j_gene: TRBJ2-2
d_gene: -
CDR3nt: TGTGCCAGCAGTTTACCAGGGTTTACCGGGGAGCTGTTTTTT
CDR3aa: CASSLPGFTGELFF

v_gene: TRBV7-9
abundance: -
j_gene: TRBJ2-5
d_gene: TRBD2
CDR3nt: TGTGCCAGCAGCTTAATAGCGGGACAAGAGACCCAGTACTTC
CDR3aa: CASSLIAGQETQYF

v_gene: TRBV6-5
abundance: -
j_gene: TRBJ1-2
d_gene: -
CDR3nt: TGTGCCAGCACCCGACCCGACAGTTTCGGAGATGGCTACACCTTC
CDR3aa: CASTRPDSFGDGYTF

v_gene: TRBV6-5
abundance: -
j_gene: TRBJ2-5
d_gene: -
CDR3nt: TGTGCCAGCAGTTACTCGACGGGGGAGACCCAGTACTTC
CDR3aa: CASSYSTGETQYF

v_gene: TRBV3-1/TRBV3-2
abundance: -
j_gene: TRBJ1-2
d_gene: TRBD1
CDR3nt: TGTGCCAGCAGCCCCTGGACAGGGGGTTATGGCTACACCTTC
CDR3aa: CASSPWTGGYGYTF

v_gene: TRBV28
abundance: -
j_gene: TRBJ1-1
d_gene: -
CDR3nt: TGTGCCAGCACCCAGAGGTTCATGAACACTGAAGCTTTCTTT
CDR3aa: CASTQRFMNTEAFF

v_gene: TRBV20-1
abundance: -
j_gene: TRBJ1-2
d_gene: -
CDR3nt: TGCAGTGCTAGCAGGGATAATGGCTACACCTTC
CDR3aa: CSASRDNGYTF

v_gene: TRBV14
abundance: -
j_gene: TRBJ2-4
d_gene: -
CDR3nt: TGTGCCAGCAGCCAAACGGACACAAACATTCAGTACTTC
CDR3aa: CASSQTDTNIQYF

v_gene: TRBV14
abundance: once
j_gene: TRBJ2-7
d_gene: -
CDR3nt: TGTGCCAGCAGCCAAGACCCAAGGGGCGAGCAGTACTTC
CDR3aa: CASSQDPRGEQYF

v_gene: TRBV3-1/TRBV3-2
abundance: -
j_gene: TRBJ2-5
d_gene: -
CDR3nt: TGTGCCAGCAGCCAAGGCTGGGCAGCCCAAGAGACCCAGTACTTC
CDR3aa: CASSQGWAAQETQYF

v_gene: TRBV28
abundance: few
j_gene: TRBJ1-2
d_gene: TRBD1
CDR3nt: TGTGCCAGCAGTTTATTAGGGACAGAGTATGGCTACACCTTC
CDR3aa: CASSLLGTEYGYTF

v_gene: TRBV11-2
abundance: -
j_gene: TRBJ1-2
d_gene: TRBD1
CDR3nt: TGTGCCAGCAGCTCTACCAGGGGGCCAACGTATGGCTACACCTTC
CDR3aa: CASSSTRGPTYGYTF

v_gene: TRBV7-9
abundance: -
j_gene: TRBJ1-2
d_gene: TRBD1
CDR3nt: TGTGCCAGCAGCCAAGGACAGGGCTATGGCTACACCTTC
CDR3aa: CASSQGQGYGYTF

v_gene: TRBV2
abundance: -
j_gene: TRBJ2-2
d_gene: -
CDR3nt: TGTGCCAGCTCCAATAGGGGGGGCACCGGGGAGCTGTTTTTT
CDR3aa: CASSNRGGTGELFF

v_gene: TRBV5-1
abundance: -
j_gene: TRBJ2-3
d_gene: -
CDR3nt: TGCGCCAGCAGCCCCAACTCCGGCGGGGCTACACAAGATACGCAGTATTTT
CDR3aa: CASSPNSGGATQDTQYF

v_gene: TRBV10-1
abundance: -
j_gene: TRBJ2-1
d_gene: -
CDR3nt: TGCGCCAGCAGTGAGAACATCAATGAGCAGTTCTTC
CDR3aa: CASSENINEQFF